This passage covers 2 T cell receptor beta chains from one sample sequenced in a study of identical twins. TCRdb re-called the 5' RACE reads through MiXCR, storing one row per CDR3 protein. Of 700,000 to 950,000 distinct CDR3 sequences listed, 9% to 15% are singletons. The sample was also linked to a second study, of yellow fever vaccine responses in identical twins.

Sequencing was done on a sample of PBMCs. These receptors all stem from a woman aged 18-29 years in good health.

This clonotype was seen many times. The genes are TRBV24-1 and TRBJ2-3, with D perhaps matching TRBD2 (5 bases). The germline V and J ends were trimmed by 10 bases and 6 bases, with 16 bases remaining between them. From germline, CDR1 is KGHDR and CDR2 SFDVKD. CDR3 length: 13 amino acids. The DNA for the CDR3 is TGTGCCACTGAATCCGAGGGATTGGATACGCAGTATTTT. Amino acid sequence: CATESEGLDTQYF.

This clonotype appeared many times. The chain has TRBV4-2 and TRBJ1-3, with 7 bases that match TRBD1. CDR1 is LGHNA and CDR2 is YNFKEQ in the germline V gene. The CDR3 runs 15 residues. Trimming cost V 4 bases and J 0 bases; bases outside gene matches: 3. The CDR3 nucleotides read TGTGCCAGCAGCCGGACAGGACGCTCTGGAAACACCATATATTTT. Its protein is CASSRTGRSGNTIYF.